One and the same sample provided the 28 T cell receptor beta chains below, sequenced in a study of shared clonotypes between healthy human individuals. Repertoires were generated with immunoSEQ multiplex PCR, while TCRdb's copy carries only in-frame clones and drops some. The table includes 2 million to 2.5 million clones, more than 85% detected once. What was sequenced was naive CD4+ T cells from PBMCs. The subset here: CD45RA+ positively selected. The source is a young man in good health. Some clones in this sample may be carry-over from other donors' samples.

The V call is TRBV11-2, the J call TRBJ2-3, with 9 bases fitting TRBD2. V gave up 1 base and J gave up 4 bases; unmatched junction bases: 3. The length of the CDR3 is 15 residues. The germline gives CDR1 SGHAT, CDR2 FQNNGV. CDR3 bases: TGTGCCAGCAGCTTAGGAGCGGGAGGATCAGATACGCAGTATTTT. This sequence encodes CASSLGAGGSDTQYF.

The chain joins TRBV5-6 to TRBJ1-1; possible D gene TRBD1, 6 bases. The V gene lost 2 bases and the J gene lost 1 base, with 15 bases spanning the gap. CDR1 is SGHDT, CDR2 YYEEEE, per germline. The CDR3 loop spans 16 amino acids. Written as DNA, the CDR3 is TGTGCCAGCAGCTTCCCCGGACAGAAGGCGAACACTGAAGCTTTCTTT. Protein: CASSFPGQKANTEAFF.

This clone was seen more than once but under ten times. The chain employs TRBV7-9 and TRBJ2-2; D may correspond to TRBD1 or TRBD2 (5 bases each). Germline V CDR1 and CDR2: SEHNR, FQNEAQ (reference sequence). The CDR3 length is 15 residues. V lost 4 bases and J 7 bases, leaving 16 bases between the germline ends. CDR3 residues: CASSYLGPRSGELFF. In DNA form, the CDR3 reads TGTGCCAGCAGCTACCTGGGACCACGAAGCGGGGAGCTGTTTTTT.

The chain recombines TRBV12-5 with TRBJ2-7, with D unclear. V was shortened by 3 bases and J by 1 base, with 7 bases between the two germline ends. The CDR3 length is 13 residues. The germline CDR1 and CDR2 sequences are LGHNT and FRNRAP. This chain's CDR3 is CASGFGGSYEQYF. The CDR3 nucleotides are TGTGCTAGTGGTTTTGGCGGATCCTACGAGCAGTACTTC. The whole variable domain, remainder taken from reference TRBV12-5 and TRBJ2-7, is DARVTQTPRHKVTEMGQEVTMRCQPILGHNTVFWYRQTMMQGLELLAYFRNRAPLDDSGMPKDRFSAEMPDATLATLKIQPSEPRDSAVYFCASGFGGSYEQYFGPGTRLTVT.

Comments on this clone: The sample has other DNA sequences that encode this CDR3 too. The chain joins TRBV7-9 to TRBJ1-1, with D unresolved. Germline V CDR1 and CDR2: SEHNR, FQNEAQ (reference sequence). CDR3 length: 13 amino acids. V shed 1 base and J shed 4 bases, with 7 bases lying between them. CDR3 residues: CASSLESGTEAFF. In DNA form, the CDR3 reads TGTGCCAGCAGCTTAGAGTCGGGCACTGAAGCTTTCTTT. Full variable domain (remainder filled in from reference TRBV7-9 and TRBJ1-1): DTGVSQNPRHKITKRGQNVTFRCDPISEHNRLYWYRQTLGQGPEFLTYFQNEAQLEKSRLLSDRFSAERPKGSFSTLEIQRTEQGDSAMYLCASSLESGTEAFFGQGTRLTVV.

V gene TRBV9 combines with J gene TRBJ2-1, with 11 bases identical to TRBD1. Germline loops: CDR1 SGDLS, CDR2 YYNGEE. The CDR3 length is 17 residues. Germline trimming cut 3 bases from V and 4 bases from J; bases unmatched to any gene: 9. The CDR3, as DNA: TGTGCCAGCAGCGCTAACCGGGACAGGGGGGTATACAATGAGCAGTTCTTC. It is translated as CASSANRDRGVYNEQFF.

The V call is TRBV28, the J call TRBJ2-7; tentative D call: TRBD2 (7 bases). CDR1 is MDHEN and CDR2 is SYDVKM in the germline V gene. This CDR3 contains 14 residues. Trimming shortened V by 4 bases and J by 5 bases, and 15 bases separated the two germline ends. CDR3 amino acids: CASSSWRGRNEQYF. For the CDR3, the DNA is TGTGCCAGCAGTTCCTGGCGGGGGCGCAACGAGCAGTACTTC.

The V call is TRBV9, the J call TRBJ1-2; unclear D gene. The germline V gene encodes CDR1 SGDLS and CDR2 YYNGEE. Trimming left V 5 bases short and J 5 bases short, with 28 bases between. The CDR3 covers 18 residues. This CDR3 is CASSYRETAGSWRYGYTF. The CDR3 nucleotides read TGTGCCAGCAGTTATCGCGAGACGGCGGGTTCCTGGAGGTATGGCTACACCTTC. Supplemented by reference TRBV9 and TRBJ1-2, the full variable domain reads DSGVTQTPKHLITATGQRVTLRCSPRSGDLSVYWYQQSLDQGLQFLIQYYNGEERAKGNILERFSAQQFPDLHSELNLSSLELGDSALYFCASSYRETAGSWRYGYTFGSGTRLTVV.

This rearrangement joins TRBV4-2 to TRBJ1-1; 11 bases agree with TRBD1. Germline loops: CDR1 LGHNA, CDR2 YNFKEQ. The CDR3 is 18 amino acids. J gave up 1 base and V 0 bases, and 7 bases lay outside the gene matches. The CDR3: CASSQDFGTGGTNTEAFF. CDR3 nucleotide sequence: TGTGCCAGCAGCCAAGATTTTGGGACAGGGGGGACGAACACTGAAGCTTTCTTT.

The chain combines TRBV4-1 with TRBJ1-1; 10 bases are a match to TRBD1. From germline, CDR1 is MGHRA and CDR2 YSYEKL. Trimming removed 3 bases from V and 5 bases from J; junction bases left unmatched: 15. CDR3 length: 18 amino acids. The CDR3 DNA sequence: TGCGCCAGCAGCCATGGAACCGGGACAGGGGCTGCGAGGACTGAAGCTTTCTTT. Translating it yields CASSHGTGTGAARTEAFF.

In this sample, this clone turned up once. Other DNA sequences from this sample encode an identical CDR3 as well. The gene calls are TRBV19 and TRBJ2-7; 7 bases fit TRBD2. The CDR3 is 13 amino acids. V lost 1 base, J lost 7 bases, and 4 bases stayed unmatched. Germline CDR1 is LNHDA and CDR2 is SQIVND (reference sequence). CDR3 DNA: TGTGCCAGTAGTATAGGTAGAGCGGGAGAGCAGTACTTC. Amino acids: CASSIGRAGEQYF.

This chain links TRBV5-1 with TRBJ2-3, with D possibly being TRBD1 (6 bases). With 4 bases removed from V and 2 bases from J, the gap between germline ends came to 17 bases. The CDR3 spans 16 residues. Germline CDR1 is SGHRS and CDR2 is YFSETQ. CDR3 region: CASSKGVDWYTDTQYF. The DNA of the CDR3 is TGCGCCAGCAGCAAGGGGGTGGACTGGTACACAGATACGCAGTATTTT.

This chain joins TRBV7-2 and TRBJ2-1, with 12 bases identical to TRBD2. The J segment lost 4 bases and the V segment lost 1 base, leaving 5 bases of the junction unmatched. CDR1 is SGHTA and CDR2 is FQGNSA in the germline V gene. The CDR3 covers 17 residues. The DNA of the CDR3 is TGTGCCAGCAGCTTAGAGGGTACTAGCGGGGGGTACAATGAGCAGTTCTTC. It is translated as CASSLEGTSGGYNEQFF.

The genes are TRBV9 and TRBJ1-6; TRBD1 is a possible D gene (5 bases). The CDR3 length is 15 residues. Germline assignment: CDR1 SGDLS and CDR2 YYNGEE. Between the trimmed V and J ends, which lost 3 bases and 3 bases, there was a span of 10 bases. CDR3 sequence reads: CASSEPGLYNSPLHF. The CDR3 DNA sequence: TGTGCCAGCAGCGAACCGGGACTCTATAATTCACCCCTCCACTTT. The full variable domain, in which reference TRBV9 and TRBJ1-6 provide the parts outside the CDR3, is DSGVTQTPKHLITATGQRVTLRCSPRSGDLSVYWYQQSLDQGLQFLIQYYNGEERAKGNILERFSAQQFPDLHSELNLSSLELGDSALYFCASSEPGLYNSPLHFGNGTRLTVT.

CDR3 coding DNA: TGCGCCAGCAGTGGGAGACAGGGCGGCCAGCCCCAGCATTTT. It encodes CASSGRQGGQPQHF. The J gene is TRBJ1-5, the V gene TRBV10-2; TRBD1 aligns across 7 bases. This CDR3 contains 14 residues. The germline V gene has CDR1 WSHSY and CDR2 SAAADI. The V and J ends lost 4 bases and 7 bases, in that order; junction bases with no gene match: 7.

The V call is TRBV5-1, the J call TRBJ1-4; weak D call: TRBD1 (6 bases). Germline-derived CDR1 and CDR2 are SGHRS and YFSETQ. V dropped 0 bases and J dropped 13 bases, with 19 bases sitting between them. This CDR3 contains 15 residues. CDR3 coding DNA: TGCGCCAGCAGCTTGGACAGGGCGGACTCTGATTTACTGTTTTTT. The encoded protein is CASSLDRADSDLLFF. The full variable domain, rest sourced from reference TRBV5-1 and TRBJ1-4, is KAGVTQTPRYLIKTRGQQVTLSCSPISGHRSVSWYQQTPGQGLQFLFEYFSETQRNKGNFPGRFSGRQFSNSRSEMNVSTLELGDSALYLCASSLDRADSDLLFFGSGTQLSVL.

The chain carries TRBV7-2 and TRBJ2-3, with 11 bases aligning to TRBD2. Germline assignment: CDR1 SGHTA and CDR2 FQGNSA. Trimming took 5 bases from V and 4 from J; bases not matched to a gene: 8. There are 16 residues in the CDR3. CDR3 DNA: TGTGCCAGCAGCCTGGGGGTAGCGGGAGGGTCAGATACGCAGTATTTT. It translates to CASSLGVAGGSDTQYF.

The CDR3, as DNA: TGCGCCAGCAGCCCGCGACAGGGCTACAATGAGCAGTTCTTC. Its protein is CASSPRQGYNEQFF. The chain is built from TRBV5-1 and TRBJ2-1, with TRBD1 identical over 7 bases. V shed 4 bases and J 3 bases; nucleotides not matched to a gene: 4. CDR1 is SGHRS and CDR2 is YFSETQ in the germline V gene. The CDR3 is made up of 14 amino acids. The full variable domain, its missing parts supplied by reference TRBV5-1 and TRBJ2-1, is KAGVTQTPRYLIKTRGQQVTLSCSPISGHRSVSWYQQTPGQGLQFLFEYFSETQRNKGNFPGRFSGRQFSNSRSEMNVSTLELGDSALYLCASSPRQGYNEQFFGPGTRLTVL.

The chain recombines TRBV19 with TRBJ2-7; TRBD1 matches at 12 bases. V was pared by 9 bases and J by 3 bases, with 12 bases of the junction left unmatched. Germline values: CDR1 LNHDA, CDR2 SQIVND (reference sequence). CDR3 size: 16 residues. CDR3 loop: CASALGGQGAFYEQYF. The CDR3 DNA sequence: TGTGCCAGCGCCCTGGGGGGACAGGGGGCCTTCTACGAGCAGTACTTC.

The V and J genes are TRBV6-1 and TRBJ1-3; D is perhaps TRBD1 (5 bases). Germline CDR1 is MNHNS and CDR2 is SASEGT. The CDR3 contains 14 residues. V gave up 8 bases and J gave up 3 bases, with 14 bases separating them. This CDR3 is CASGRAGLGNTIYF. In DNA form, the CDR3 reads TGTGCCAGCGGAAGAGCGGGGCTTGGAAACACCATATATTTT.

The rearrangement joins TRBV5-4 to TRBJ2-3; 14 bases agree with TRBD2. Germline CDR1 reads SGHNT; CDR2 reads YYREEE (reference sequence). This CDR3 spans 16 amino acids. The ends lost 4 bases at V and 6 bases at J; junction bases unmatched: 7. DNA for the CDR3: TGTGCCAGCAGCATCCGACTAGCGGGAGGGGCGGATACGCAGTATTTT. It specifies CASSIRLAGGADTQYF.

Remarks on this clone: Other DNA sequences in the same sample also yield this CDR3. V gene TRBV5-1 combines with J gene TRBJ2-1; 8 bases are a match to TRBD2. CDR3 length: 15 amino acids. Germline V gives CDR1 SGHRS, CDR2 YFSETQ. V trimming: 4 bases; J trimming: 1 base; junction bases outside the gene matches: 4. The CDR3 protein is CASSQLAGSYNEQFF. The CDR3 DNA reads TGCGCCAGCAGCCAGCTAGCGGGTTCCTACAATGAGCAGTTCTTC.

This sequence joins TRBV15 and TRBJ1-1; D might be TRBD1 (6 bases). This CDR3 comprises 14 residues. The germline V and J ends were trimmed by 4 bases and 6 bases, with 15 bases remaining between them. The germline CDR1 and CDR2 sequences are LNHNV and YYDKDF (reference sequence). The CDR3 DNA reads TGTGCCACCAGCACCTTTAGGGGGAGAGCTGAAGCTTTCTTT. This translates into CATSTFRGRAEAFF.

In regard to this clone: Other DNA sequences from this sample encode an identical CDR3 as well. The J gene is TRBJ1-1, the V gene TRBV7-3, with D maybe TRBD1 (6 bases). V was clipped by 4 bases and J by 1 base, with 10 bases between them. The germline V gene has CDR1 SGHTA and CDR2 FQGTGA. This CDR3 is built from 14 residues. The CDR3 DNA reads TGTGCCAGCAGCTCGCAGGGGAGGAACACTGAAGCTTTCTTT. It is translated as CASSSQGRNTEAFF.

The CDR3 is CASRLGARTRNTIYF. CDR3 nucleotide sequence: TGTGCCAGCAGGCTTGGGGCCAGGACTAGAAACACCATATATTTT. This sequence joins TRBV6-5 and TRBJ1-3, with D possibly matching TRBD1 (5 bases). This CDR3 is 15 amino acids long. Trimming stripped 6 bases from V and 5 bases from J, with 17 bases between. Germline V gene data show CDR1 as MNHEY and CDR2 as SVGAGI.

This chain links TRBV28 with TRBJ2-1, with D unclear. Trimming pared 8 bases from V and 4 bases from J, leaving 15 bases between. The CDR3 runs to 14 residues. CDR1 and CDR2 (germline): MDHEN, SYDVKM. Here the CDR3 reads CASEERPTYNEQFF. DNA of the CDR3: TGTGCCAGCGAGGAAAGGCCTACTTACAATGAGCAGTTCTTC.

About this clone: Distinct nucleotide sequences in the sample also encode this CDR3. V and J are TRBV6-5 and TRBJ1-1; TRBD1 matches 7 bases. Germline V gives CDR1 MNHEY, CDR2 SVGAGI. The CDR3 loop spans 14 amino acids. With V trimmed by 6 bases and J by 1 base, 5 bases remained unmatched. The CDR3 DNA follows: TGTGCCAGCAGCCGGACAGGCGCGAACACTGAAGCTTTCTTT. Protein sequence: CASSRTGANTEAFF.

The J gene is TRBJ1-4, the V gene TRBV30; 8 bases are a match to TRBD1. This CDR3 is built from 15 residues. With V trimmed by 2 bases and J by 10 bases, 12 bases remained unmatched. CDR1 and CDR2 (germline): GTSNPN, SVGIG (reference sequence). The CDR3 region has the DNA TGTGCCTGGAGTCCCGTGGGACAGGTTGTCGGAAAACTGTTTTTT. It is translated as CAWSPVGQVVGKLFF.